The 28 T cell receptor beta chains below come from one sample, sequenced in a study of blood T cell repertoires in COVID-19. Method: immunoSEQ multiplex PCR; TCRdb's copy keeps in-frame clones and lacks some. Counted here are about 210,000 clones, 81% occurring once; the ten biggest clones make up 8.5% to 10%. The sample comprised PBMCs or T cells enriched from blood (not recorded which). These receptors originate from a woman aged 45-59 years with acute COVID-19.

The V call is TRBV28, the J call TRBJ1-4, with a weak D call TRBD1 (5 bases). In germline, CDR1 is MDHEN, CDR2 SYDVKM. V lost 4 bases and J 4 bases, leaving 13 bases between the germline ends. The CDR3 extends over 15 amino acids. The CDR3 nucleotides read TGTGCCAGCAGTTCCACAGGCGCCCTTAATGAAAAACTGTTTTTT. Amino acid sequence: CASSSTGALNEKLFF.

The CDR3 DNA follows: TGTGCCAGCAGCTTAGCCATCAGGGTTTTGGACACTGAAGCTTTCTTT. Translation gives CASSLAIRVLDTEAFF. This chain links TRBV11-2 with TRBJ1-1, with D possibly being TRBD1 (5 bases). The CDR3 consists of 16 residues. CDR1 SGHAT and CDR2 FQNNGV come from the germline V gene. V lost 1 base and J lost 3, with 15 bases in between.

The chain has TRBV6-1 and TRBJ2-3, with 7 bases identical to TRBD2. The CDR3 extends over 18 amino acids. Germline values: CDR1 MNHNS, CDR2 SASEGT. V lost 3 bases to trimming and J lost 5 bases; unmatched junction nucleotides: 17. CDR3 sequence reads: CASSELVVAGAGGDTQYF. Written as DNA, the CDR3 is TGTGCCAGCAGTGAGTTGGTGGTCGCGGGAGCTGGCGGAGATACGCAGTATTTT.

The V call is TRBV12-3 or TRBV12-4, the J call TRBJ2-7; D perhaps matches TRBD2 (6 bases). This CDR3 is built from 13 residues. V lost 3 bases and J lost 2, with 8 bases in between. CDR3 region: CASSLGGPYEQYF. CDR3 nucleotides: TGTGCCAGCAGTTTGGGGGGACCCTACGAGCAGTACTTC.

The chain recombines TRBV28 with TRBJ1-2; TRBD1 might be the D (6 bases). CDR3 length equals 16 residues. Germline V gene data show CDR1 as MDHEN and CDR2 as SYDVKM. Trimming pared 5 bases from V and 8 bases from J, leaving 24 bases between. The CDR3 loop is CASSTLGAYAVRGYTF. The CDR3 DNA reads TGTGCCAGCAGTACTCTGGGGGCCTACGCGGTAAGAGGCTACACCTTC.

The chain joins TRBV19 to TRBJ1-5, with 8 bases lining up with TRBD1. Germline V lookup: CDR1 LNHDA, CDR2 SQIVND (reference sequence). The CDR3 is made up of 15 amino acids. The J segment lost 0 bases and the V segment lost 7 bases, leaving 5 bases of the junction unmatched. CDR3 nucleotides: TGTGCCAGTATCCGGACAGGGACTAGCAATCAGCCCCAGCATTTT. Its protein product is CASIRTGTSNQPQHF.

V is TRBV7-9 and J is TRBJ1-4; D is ambiguous. Per germline, CDR1 SEHNR and CDR2 FQNEAQ (reference sequence). Trimming took 0 bases from V and 3 from J, leaving 14 bases between them. The CDR3 consists of 17 residues. The DNA for the CDR3 is TGTGCCAGCAGCTTAGCGTTCGGGTTGGCAGCTAATGAAAAACTGTTTTTT. Protein product: CASSLAFGLAANEKLFF. The full variable domain, in which reference TRBV7-9 and TRBJ1-4 provide the parts outside the CDR3, is DTGVSQNPRHKITKRGQNVTFRCDPISEHNRLYWYRQTLGQGPEFLTYFQNEAQLEKSRLLSDRFSAERPKGSFSTLEIQRTEQGDSAMYLCASSLAFGLAANEKLFFGSGTQLSVL.

J is TRBJ2-7 and V is TRBV28; D unclear. The CDR3 has 12 amino acids. Germline values: CDR1 MDHEN, CDR2 SYDVKM. V was trimmed by 4 bases and J by 6 bases, leaving 10 bases between them. CDR3 loop: CASSSPGFEQYF. For the CDR3, the DNA is TGTGCCAGCAGTTCCCCAGGTTTCGAGCAGTACTTC. The full variable domain, in which reference TRBV28 and TRBJ2-7 provide the parts outside the CDR3, is DVKVTQSSRYLVKRTGEKVFLECVQDMDHENMFWYRQDPGLGLRLIYFSYDVKMKEKGDIPEGYSVSREKKERFSLILESASTNQTSMYLCASSSPGFEQYFGPGTRLTVT.

V is TRBV3-1 (or the pseudogene TRBV3-2) and J is TRBJ1-4; possible D gene TRBD1, 6 bases. Deletions cut 0 bases from V and 0 bases from J, with 14 bases between. The CDR3 is 18 amino acids. Germline lookup yields CDR1 LGHDT and CDR2 YNNKEL (reference sequence). As DNA, the CDR3 is TGTGCCAGCAGCCAAGAGGGACAAGGAAGGCCAACTAATGAAAAACTGTTTTTT. It encodes CASSQEGQGRPTNEKLFF.

This clone was observed a single time. The chain carries TRBV18 and TRBJ1-1; no clear D. This CDR3 has 14 residues. V was clipped by 3 bases and J by 7 bases, with 15 bases between them. CDR1 KGHSH and CDR2 LQKENI come from the germline V gene. The CDR3 reads CASSPSQAGSEAFF. In DNA form, the CDR3 reads TGTGCCAGCTCACCGAGCCAGGCCGGGAGTGAAGCTTTCTTT.

This sequence joins TRBV27 and TRBJ2-5, with 7 nucleotides matching TRBD2. The J segment lost 1 base and the V segment lost 5 bases, leaving 13 bases of the junction unmatched. The CDR3 is made up of 17 amino acids. Germline V lookup: CDR1 MNHEY, CDR2 SMNVEV (reference sequence). The CDR3 coding sequence is TGTGCCAGCAGTCCCCCCGGGGGGAAAGGGACCCAAGAGACCCAGTACTTC. Its protein is CASSPPGGKGTQETQYF.

The V and J genes are TRBV28 and TRBJ1-5; a possible D gene is TRBD1 (5 bases). V shed 1 base and J shed 0 bases, with 10 bases lying between them. The length of the CDR3 is 16 residues. CDR1 is MDHEN and CDR2 is SYDVKM in the germline V gene. The DNA for the CDR3 is TGTGCCAGCAGTTTATCTTGGGGCGATAGCAATCAGCCCCAGCATTTT. This gives the protein CASSLSWGDSNQPQHF.

The chain links TRBV28 to TRBJ2-7, with 9 positions matching TRBD2. The germline gives CDR1 MDHEN, CDR2 SYDVKM. V shed 3 bases and J 6 bases; nucleotides not matched to a gene: 3. This CDR3 spans 13 amino acids. The chain's CDR3 is CASSLASGIEQYF. CDR3 bases: TGTGCCAGCAGTTTGGCTAGCGGGATCGAGCAGTACTTC. The variable domain in full, with the rest retrieved from reference TRBV28 and TRBJ2-7, is DVKVTQSSRYLVKRTGEKVFLECVQDMDHENMFWYRQDPGLGLRLIYFSYDVKMKEKGDIPEGYSVSREKKERFSLILESASTNQTSMYLCASSLASGIEQYFGPGTRLTVT.

The rearrangement joins TRBV4-1 to TRBJ2-1; possible D gene TRBD1, 6 bases. Per the germline V gene, CDR1 is MGHRA and CDR2 is YSYEKL. Trimming pared 0 bases from V and 3 bases from J, leaving 12 bases between. The CDR3 loop spans 16 amino acids. CDR3 protein: CASSQEGGDVYNEQFF. The CDR3 DNA sequence: TGCGCCAGCAGCCAAGAAGGGGGAGATGTCTACAATGAGCAGTTCTTC.

The chain carries TRBV13 and TRBJ2-2; a possible D gene is TRBD2 (7 bases). This CDR3 is built from 19 residues. The germline CDR1 and CDR2 sequences are PRHDT and FYEKMQ (reference sequence). Trimming stripped 1 base from V and 4 bases from J, with 22 bases between. The CDR3 DNA sequence: TGTGCCAGCAGCTTAGTCCCTGCGGGGGCCCTCTTCCTCACCGGGGAGCTGTTTTTT. It specifies CASSLVPAGALFLTGELFF.

The chain carries TRBV6-2 or TRBV6-3 and TRBJ1-4, with a weak D call TRBD1 (6 bases). This CDR3 is built from 14 residues. Trimming shortened V by 2 bases and J by 5 bases, and 9 bases separated the two germline ends. The germline V gene encodes CDR1 MNHEY and CDR2 SVGEGT. This CDR3 is CASSYGQRNEKLFF. CDR3 DNA sequence: TGTGCCAGCAGTTACGGACAGAGAAATGAAAAACTGTTTTTT.

The J gene is TRBJ2-5, the V gene TRBV5-1; tentative D call: TRBD1 (5 bases). V lost 1 base and J 2 bases, leaving 12 bases between the germline ends. Germline CDR1 is SGHRS and CDR2 is YFSETQ. This CDR3 region has 15 residues. CDR3 protein: CASSLYDSLQETQYF. The CDR3 region has the DNA TGCGCCAGCAGCTTGTATGACAGCTTACAAGAGACCCAGTACTTC.

V gene TRBV7-2 combines with J gene TRBJ2-7, with 12 nucleotides matching TRBD1. V was clipped by 4 bases and J by 4 bases; unmatched bases: 5. Germline CDR1 SGHTA, CDR2 FQGNSA. There are 15 residues in the CDR3. The CDR3 loop reads CASSSRDRGQYEQYF. The CDR3 DNA is TGTGCCAGCAGCTCCCGGGACAGGGGGCAATACGAGCAGTACTTC.

This clone was recorded a few times. CDR3 sequence: CAVRQGLTGELFF. The CDR3 DNA sequence: TGTGCCGTCCGACAGGGGCTCACCGGGGAGCTGTTTTTT. The chain has TRBV6-5 and TRBJ2-2; 8 bases match TRBD1. This CDR3 spans 13 amino acids. Germline V gene data show CDR1 as MNHEY and CDR2 as SVGAGI. V lost 11 bases to trimming and J lost 4 bases; unmatched junction nucleotides: 6.

This clone has more than one count but fewer than ten. The chain carries TRBV30 and TRBJ1-5, with D hard to call. V lost 5 bases and J 7 bases, leaving 15 bases between the germline ends. Per germline, CDR1 GTSNPN and CDR2 SVGIG (reference sequence). The CDR3 runs 13 residues. CDR3 sequence (DNA): TGTGCCTGGGCGGCTGGGAGTGGGCAGCCCCAGCATTTT. This codes for CAWAAGSGQPQHF.

The chain links TRBV11-2 to TRBJ2-7; possible D gene TRBD1, 5 bases. The CDR3 has 14 amino acids. V was clipped by 1 base and J by 4 bases, with 11 bases between them. Germline V gives CDR1 SGHAT, CDR2 FQNNGV. The CDR3 DNA follows: TGTGCCAGCAGCTTAGGTCGTCAGGGTTACGAGCAGTACTTC. Amino acid sequence: CASSLGRQGYEQYF.

The rearrangement joins TRBV14 to TRBJ1-4, with 8 positions matching TRBD1. This CDR3 has 15 amino acids. V was pared by 4 bases and J by 5 bases, with 6 bases of the junction left unmatched. Looked up from germline, CDR1 is SGHDN and CDR2 is FVKESK. DNA of the CDR3: TGTGCCAGCAGCCGTAACAGGGGGACGAATGAAAAACTGTTTTTT. It specifies CASSRNRGTNEKLFF.

The genes are TRBV6-1 and TRBJ1-3, with 8 nucleotides matching TRBD1. This CDR3 is 17 amino acids long. J gave up 3 bases and V 2 bases, and 9 bases lay outside the gene matches. The V gene's germline CDR1 is MNHNS and CDR2 SASEGT. The CDR3 DNA sequence: TGTGCCAGCAGTGAATTTTATCAGGGGGCAGGTGGAAACACCATATATTTT. This sequence encodes CASSEFYQGAGGNTIYF.

The rearrangement uses TRBV28 and TRBJ2-6; the match to TRBD1 covers 7 bases. With 1 base clipped from V and 1 base from J, the junction kept 1 base outside the gene matches. Per germline, CDR1 MDHEN and CDR2 SYDVKM. The CDR3 runs to 16 residues. CDR3 nucleotides: TGTGCCAGCAGTTTATCACAGGGGTCTGGGGCCAACGTCCTGACTTTC. Protein: CASSLSQGSGANVLTF.

This clone was counted a single time. The chain uses TRBV24-1 and TRBJ2-1; 7 bases are shared with TRBD1. CDR3 length: 16 residues. The V segment lost 4 bases and the J segment 6 bases; nucleotides outside the gene matches: 11. Germline CDR1 KGHDR, CDR2 SFDVKD. The CDR3 DNA is TGTGCCACCAGTGACACACGGTTAGCAGGGGGCAATGAGCAGTTCTTC. Translated, it gives CATSDTRLAGGNEQFF.

V gene TRBV19 combines with J gene TRBJ1-4; D is ambiguous. Per germline, CDR1 LNHDA and CDR2 SQIVND (reference sequence). The CDR3 consists of 14 residues. The ends were cut back, 3 bases at V and 1 base at J, with 6 bases in the middle. The CDR3 is CASSMRKTNEKLFF. In DNA form, the CDR3 reads TGTGCCAGTAGTATGAGAAAAACTAATGAAAAACTGTTTTTT.

This sequence joins TRBV28 and TRBJ1-2, with TRBD1 matching over 7 bases. J lost 2 bases, V lost 3 bases, and 9 bases had no gene match. Germline V CDR1 and CDR2: MDHEN, SYDVKM. The CDR3 sequence is 16 residues long. CDR3 bases: TGTGCCAGCAGTTTTAGGGGGGCCAGGGGGAACTATGGCTACACCTTC. Its protein product is CASSFRGARGNYGYTF.

This clone was seen just once. V and J are TRBV28 and TRBJ2-7; no reliable D call. V lost 0 bases and J lost 7, with 16 bases in between. The CDR3 has 15 amino acids. In germline, CDR1 is MDHEN, CDR2 SYDVKM. The CDR3 region is CASSLWRQSGGEQYF. CDR3 bases: TGTGCCAGCAGTTTATGGCGTCAGTCAGGTGGAGAGCAGTACTTC.